Following are 28 T cell receptor beta chains from one sample sequenced in a study of beta chain features in type 1 diabetes. The sequenced template was cDNA made from the entire isolated RNA. Profiling relied on immunoSEQ multiplex PCR, and the TCRdb table lists in-frame clones only, not all of them. The repertoire holds hundreds of thousands of clones, with around 28% as singletons. What was sequenced was naive CD4+ T cells from blood. The origin of the receptors is a man younger than 30 in good health.

The V call is TRBV2, the J call TRBJ2-2, with 9 positions matching TRBD1. CDR3 length equals 15 residues. V trimming: 7 bases; J trimming: 0 bases; junction bases outside the gene matches: 3. Germline lookup yields CDR1 SNHLY and CDR2 FYNNEI. The CDR3 DNA reads TGTGCCAGCACGGGACAGGGCGCGAACACCGGGGAGCTGTTTTTT. Translating it yields CASTGQGANTGELFF.

This clone has more than one count but fewer than ten. V is TRBV30 and J is TRBJ2-7, with 9 bases fitting TRBD1. This CDR3 has 13 residues. The V gene's germline CDR1 is GTSNPN and CDR2 SVGIG (reference sequence). Losses at the gene ends were 0 bases for V and 5 bases for J; bases not matched to a gene: 2. The DNA for the CDR3 is TGTGCCTGGAGTGTACAGGGGGCGAACGAGCAGTACTTC. Its translation: CAWSVQGANEQYF.

V gene TRBV6-5 combines with J gene TRBJ2-4; possibly TRBD2 for D (5 bases). The CDR3 has 16 residues. Trimming removed 0 bases at V and 0 bases at J, with 9 bases between. Germline CDR1 MNHEY, CDR2 SVGAGI. The CDR3 sequence: CASSYSLALAKNIQYF. The CDR3, as DNA: TGTGCCAGCAGTTACTCGTTAGCGCTAGCCAAAAACATTCAGTACTTC.

This chain links TRBV18 with TRBJ2-1; TRBD2 agrees at 11 bases. Looked up from germline, CDR1 is KGHSH and CDR2 is LQKENI. V gave up 3 bases and J gave up 3 bases; unmatched junction bases: 1. This CDR3 has 15 residues. CDR3 DNA: TGTGCCAGCTCACCGGGACTAGCGGACTACAATGAGCAGTTCTTC. Amino acid sequence: CASSPGLADYNEQFF.

This clone occurred a few times. The chain has TRBV29-1 and TRBJ2-5; 8 bases match TRBD1. The V and J ends lost 7 bases and 1 base, in that order; junction bases with no gene match: 11. There are 15 residues in the CDR3. Germline values: CDR1 SQVTM, CDR2 ANQGSEA. The CDR3: CSARFVDRGQETQYF. In DNA form, the CDR3 reads TGCAGCGCTCGCTTTGTCGACAGGGGCCAAGAGACCCAGTACTTC.

This clone has a handful of counts. The CDR3 region has the DNA TGTGCCAGCAGTTTATATGCGGGATCTGGGGCCAACGTCCTGACTTTC. Its protein product is CASSLYAGSGANVLTF. The J gene is TRBJ2-6, the V gene TRBV28, with D perhaps TRBD2 (6 bases). The CDR3 loop spans 16 amino acids. The V and J ends lost 1 base and 1 base respectively, with 8 bases between them. Germline V gene lookup returns CDR1 MDHEN and CDR2 SYDVKM.

With regard to this clone: The sample has other DNA sequences that encode this CDR3 too. V is TRBV7-2 and J is TRBJ1-1; no firm D call. Germline V gene lookup returns CDR1 SGHTA and CDR2 FQGNSA. This CDR3 has 13 amino acids. Trimming took 2 bases from V and 1 from J, leaving 5 bases between them. CDR3 residues: CASSLSRNTEAFF. The CDR3 DNA follows: TGTGCCAGCAGCTTAAGTCGGAACACTGAAGCTTTCTTT. The full variable domain, completed using reference TRBV7-2 and TRBJ1-1, is GAGVSQSPSNKVTEKGKDVELRCDPISGHTALYWYRQSLGQGLEFLIYFQGNSAPDKSGLPSDRFSAERTGGSVSTLTIQRTQQEDSAVYLCASSLSRNTEAFFGQGTRLTVV.

This clone was seen only a few times. The rearrangement joins TRBV5-1 to TRBJ2-5, with D possibly being TRBD1 (6 bases). CDR1 and CDR2 (germline): SGHRS, YFSETQ. CDR3 size: 14 residues. V lost 1 base and J 7 bases, leaving 14 bases between the germline ends. CDR3 region: CASSLSQGRATQYF. The CDR3 DNA reads as TGCGCCAGCAGCTTGTCACAGGGTCGTGCGACCCAGTACTTC.

The CDR3 is CASKREAYEQYF. The CDR3 DNA sequence: TGTGCCAGCAAACGAGAAGCCTACGAGCAGTACTTC. The rearrangement links TRBV11-2 to TRBJ2-7; no firm D call. The V gene's germline CDR1 is SGHAT and CDR2 FQNNGV. The CDR3 spans 12 residues. The V and J ends lost 7 bases and 2 bases respectively, with 9 bases between them.

The chain is built from TRBV29-1 and TRBJ2-5, with a possible D match to TRBD1 (5 bases). CDR1 is SQVTM, CDR2 ANQGSEA, per germline. CDR3 length: 14 amino acids. Trimming removed 2 bases from V and 5 bases from J, with 15 bases in between. CDR3 in amino acids: CSVENQGAGETQYF. CDR3 coding DNA: TGCAGCGTTGAAAATCAAGGGGCCGGGGAGACCCAGTACTTC.

The rearrangement uses TRBV28 and TRBJ1-2; D is uncertain. The length of the CDR3 is 12 residues. Germline V gives CDR1 MDHEN, CDR2 SYDVKM. The V end lost 3 bases, the J end lost 3 bases, and 5 bases lay between the germline ends. The CDR3 sequence: CASSFNDYGYTF. The CDR3 DNA is TGTGCCAGCAGTTTCAACGACTATGGCTACACCTTC.

The chain couples TRBV30 to TRBJ2-1; D not resolved. This CDR3 contains 12 residues. V lost 0 bases, J lost 12 bases, and 12 bases lay in between. Germline CDR1 GTSNPN, CDR2 SVGIG (reference sequence). The CDR3 loop reads CAWSVLDVRQFF. DNA for the CDR3: TGTGCCTGGAGTGTCTTAGACGTGAGGCAGTTCTTC. Drawing the rest from reference TRBV30 and TRBJ2-1, the complete variable domain is SQTIHQWPATLVQPVGSPLSLECTVEGTSNPNLYWYRQAAGRGLQLLFYSVGIGQISSEVPQNLSASRPQDRQFILSSKKLLLSDSGFYLCAWSVLDVRQFFGPGTRLTVL.

This clone was found a few times. This same CDR3 is encoded by further DNA sequences in the sample. V and J are TRBV30 and TRBJ1-1; D is unclear. The V and J ends lost 2 bases and 1 base respectively, with 8 bases between them. Germline-derived CDR1 and CDR2 are GTSNPN and SVGIG (reference sequence). The CDR3 spans 13 residues. CDR3 bases: TGTGCCTGGAGTAAGGGAGGGAACACTGAAGCTTTCTTT. Translating gives CAWSKGGNTEAFF.

This sequence joins TRBV19 and TRBJ2-1, with 9 bases that match TRBD2. Germline-derived CDR1 and CDR2 are LNHDA and SQIVND (reference sequence). Trimming removed 5 bases from V and 7 bases from J; junction bases left unmatched: 6. The CDR3 totals 14 residues. The CDR3 protein is CASSLAGASNEQFF. CDR3 DNA: TGTGCCAGTAGTTTAGCGGGAGCGTCGAATGAGCAGTTCTTC.

This clone has a single count. The chain uses TRBV7-8 and TRBJ1-1; a possible D gene is TRBD1 (6 bases). V lost 5 bases and J 4 bases, leaving 14 bases between the germline ends. Germline-derived CDR1 and CDR2 are SGHVS and FQNEAQ. This CDR3 is built from 14 residues. CDR3 sequence reads: CASSNQGWGTEAFF. As DNA, the CDR3 is TGTGCCAGCAGCAACCAGGGGTGGGGCACTGAAGCTTTCTTT.

For this clone: This sample includes further DNA sequences coding for the same CDR3. The chain carries TRBV20-1 and TRBJ2-5; D is unclear. V was shortened by 3 bases and J by 4 bases, with 3 bases between the two germline ends. The CDR3 has 10 residues. Germline CDR1 and CDR2: DFQATT and SNEGSKA (reference sequence). The CDR3 DNA sequence: TGCAGTGCTAGGGGAGAGACCCAGTACTTC. It translates to CSARGETQYF.

This clone was counted only a few times. V and J are TRBV9 and TRBJ2-3, with D unclear. The CDR3 is 13 residues long. V was cut by 3 bases and J by 8 bases, with 13 bases left in between. Germline V gene data show CDR1 as SGDLS and CDR2 as YYNGEE. CDR3 protein: CASSAMTLGTQYF. CDR3 nucleotides: TGTGCCAGCAGCGCTATGACGTTGGGTACGCAGTATTTT.

The chain links TRBV4-3 to TRBJ2-2; D not resolved. Germline CDR1 is LGHNA and CDR2 is YSLEER. CDR3 length: 14 amino acids. V lost 0 bases to trimming and J lost 4 bases, with 6 bases between them. The CDR3 region is CASSQDTSTGELFF. CDR3 nucleotide sequence: TGCGCCAGCAGCCAAGATACATCCACCGGGGAGCTGTTTTTT.

This clone was observed a few times. DNA of the CDR3: TGTGCCTGGAGCGTTGGACAGCCACGCCAAGAGACCCAGTACTTC. Protein sequence: CAWSVGQPRQETQYF. This chain uses TRBV30 with TRBJ2-5; TRBD1 might be the D (6 bases). Germline CDR1 and CDR2: GTSNPN and SVGIG (reference sequence). The CDR3 spans 15 residues. Between the trimmed V and J ends, which lost 3 bases and 1 base, there was a span of 15 bases.

Comments on this clone: The same CDR3 arises from other DNA sequences in this sample as well. The chain couples TRBV28 to TRBJ1-2; no firm D call. CDR1 is MDHEN, CDR2 SYDVKM, per germline. Trimming left V 6 bases short and J 4 bases short, with 9 bases between. The CDR3 totals 12 residues. The CDR3 sequence: CASSLAGYGYTF. CDR3 nucleotide sequence: TGTGCCAGCAGCTTAGCGGGCTATGGCTACACCTTC.

This clone has only a few counts. The rearrangement joins TRBV14 to TRBJ2-2; D uncertain. Deletions cut 2 bases from V and 0 bases from J, with 10 bases between. CDR3 size: 16 residues. The germline V gene encodes CDR1 SGHDN and CDR2 FVKESK. CDR3 bases: TGTGCCAGCAGCCAACAAAGACCCGCGAACACCGGGGAGCTGTTTTTT. It encodes CASSQQRPANTGELFF.

This sequence joins TRBV10-3 and TRBJ1-2; no clear D. Germline lookup yields CDR1 ENHRY and CDR2 SYGVKD. V lost 7 bases and J lost 4, with 16 bases in between. This CDR3 region has 14 residues. As DNA, the CDR3 is TGTGCCATCACTCCCTCGGGAGGACCCTATGGCTACACCTTC. The encoded protein is CAITPSGGPYGYTF.

This clone was recorded a few times. V gene TRBV7-6 combines with J gene TRBJ2-1, with D perhaps TRBD2 (5 bases). The V and J ends lost 4 bases and 7 bases respectively, with 14 bases between them. The CDR3 spans 14 residues. Per germline, CDR1 SGHVS and CDR2 FNYEAQ. CDR3 protein: CASSYSGMRNEQFF. The CDR3 nucleotides are TGTGCCAGCAGCTACTCCGGGATGAGAAATGAGCAGTTCTTC.

This chain joins TRBV11-2 and TRBJ2-1, with TRBD1 as a possible D gene (5 bases). The ends were cut back, 0 bases at V and 7 bases at J, with 7 bases in the middle. Per germline, CDR1 SGHAT and CDR2 FQNNGV. The CDR3 is made up of 13 amino acids. In DNA, the CDR3 is TGTGCCAGCAGCTTAGATCCAGGGAATGAGCAGTTCTTC. Its protein product is CASSLDPGNEQFF.

This clone was seen a single time. The rearrangement links TRBV7-8 to TRBJ1-4; D unclear. Germline V lookup: CDR1 SGHVS, CDR2 FQNEAQ. The V end lost 4 bases, the J end lost 8 bases, and 14 bases lay between the germline ends. The CDR3 runs 14 residues. The CDR3 spells CASSSVPHIEKLFF. In DNA form, the CDR3 reads TGTGCCAGCAGCTCAGTCCCGCACATAGAAAAACTGTTTTTT.

Concerning this clone itself: Other DNA sequences of this sample code for an identical CDR3. The chain combines TRBV30 with TRBJ1-2, with 8 bases identical to TRBD1. The CDR3 runs to 14 residues. The germline V gene has CDR1 GTSNPN and CDR2 SVGIG (reference sequence). Trimming removed 5 bases from V and 4 bases from J; junction bases left unmatched: 9. CDR3 in amino acids: CAWQADRALYGYTF. CDR3 sequence (DNA): TGTGCCTGGCAAGCGGACAGGGCGCTCTATGGCTACACCTTC.

This clone was observed a few times. The V gene is TRBV28, the J gene TRBJ2-1; 10 nucleotides line up with TRBD2. Germline assignment: CDR1 MDHEN and CDR2 SYDVKM. With V trimmed by 4 bases and J by 6 bases, 9 bases remained unmatched. The CDR3 sequence is 16 residues long. The CDR3 DNA reads as TGTGCCAGCAGTTCCCAAGCGGGAGGGCAACCCAATGAGCAGTTCTTC. Translated, it gives CASSSQAGGQPNEQFF.

This sequence joins TRBV29-1 and TRBJ1-1; no clear D. The CDR3 runs to 14 residues. Germline V gene lookup returns CDR1 SQVTM and CDR2 ANQGSEA. Trimming stripped 4 bases from V and 0 bases from J, with 12 bases between. The CDR3 region has the DNA TGCAGCGTTGTTCCGCGTTCGCTGAACACTGAAGCTTTCTTT. This codes for CSVVPRSLNTEAFF.